What follows are 32 T cell receptor beta chains derived from one specimen sequenced in a study of immune evolution from preneoplasia to lung adenocarcinoma. TCRdb keeps only in-frame clones here, not all; method: immunoSEQ multiplex PCR. This sample has roughly 3,200 clones, with 40% to 60% found just once. Material for sequencing was FFPE normal lung tissue adjacent to the tumor. All receptors derive from a person aged 45-60 years with lung adenocarcinoma.

There are a few counts of this clone. The chain carries TRBV6-5 and TRBJ2-3, with 10 bases aligning to TRBD1. Per germline, CDR1 MNHEY and CDR2 SVGAGI. Trimming took 3 bases from V and 2 from J; bases not matched to a gene: 2. This CDR3 comprises 15 residues. The CDR3 DNA reads TGTGCCAGCAGTTATGGGACAGGGGACACAGATACGCAGTATTTT. It specifies CASSYGTGDTDTQYF.

This clone was counted only a few times. The chain couples TRBV28 to TRBJ2-3; D possibly corresponds to TRBD1 (6 bases). CDR3 length: 19 residues. Per the germline V gene, CDR1 is MDHEN and CDR2 is SYDVKM. V gave up 3 bases and J gave up 2 bases, with 24 bases separating them. The CDR3 spells CASSLDLGQLVTSTDTQYF. CDR3 bases: TGTGCCAGCAGTTTGGATTTAGGACAGCTCGTAACCTCCACAGATACGCAGTATTTT.

This clone was observed a handful of times. This CDR3 is CASSNRGSSNEQYF. The CDR3 DNA sequence: TGTGCCAGCAGCAACAGGGGGTCTAGCAACGAGCAGTACTTC. The V and J genes are TRBV28 and TRBJ2-7; 8 bases line up with TRBD1. The CDR3 runs 14 residues. After removal of 6 bases from V and 5 bases from J, the junction contained 9 bases not matched to a gene. Per the germline V gene, CDR1 is MDHEN and CDR2 is SYDVKM. Filled out from reference TRBV28 and TRBJ2-7, the complete variable domain reads DVKVTQSSRYLVKRTGEKVFLECVQDMDHENMFWYRQDPGLGLRLIYFSYDVKMKEKGDIPEGYSVSREKKERFSLILESASTNQTSMYLCASSNRGSSNEQYFGPGTRLTVT.

V and J are TRBV4-1 and TRBJ1-1; 7 bases fit TRBD1. J lost 4 bases, V lost 2 bases, and 7 bases had no gene match. CDR3 length equals 15 residues. Germline CDR1 reads MGHRA; CDR2 reads YSYEKL. CDR3 DNA: TGCGCCAGCAGCCAATCCTACAGGGGACGCACTGAAGCTTTCTTT. It is translated as CASSQSYRGRTEAFF.

This chain connects TRBV28 to TRBJ1-4; D remains ambiguous. V was trimmed by 5 bases and J by 1 base, leaving 20 bases between them. The germline V gene encodes CDR1 MDHEN and CDR2 SYDVKM. This CDR3 is 18 amino acids long. The CDR3 DNA is TGTGCCAGCAGTCCTCTTTACAGCCCCCGGGGAACTAATGAAAAACTGTTTTTT. Encoded protein: CASSPLYSPRGTNEKLFF.

This clone was picked up a small number of times. The rearrangement links TRBV30 to TRBJ1-3; D is perhaps TRBD1 (6 bases). Germline lookup yields CDR1 GTSNPN and CDR2 SVGIG (reference sequence). The V and J ends lost 4 bases and 3 bases respectively, with 16 bases between them. CDR3 size: 15 residues. The CDR3 nucleotides read TGTGCCTGGACCCCTGGGGGGGCAGGTGGAAACACCATATATTTT. Translating it yields CAWTPGGAGGNTIYF. The full variable domain, completed using reference TRBV30 and TRBJ1-3, is SQTIHQWPATLVQPVGSPLSLECTVEGTSNPNLYWYRQAAGRGLQLLFYSVGIGQISSEVPQNLSASRPQDRQFILSSKKLLLSDSGFYLCAWTPGGAGGNTIYFGEGSWLTVV.

This clone has just a few counts. The gene calls are TRBV4-2 and TRBJ2-1; D uncertain. V lost 0 bases to trimming and J lost 0 bases, with 12 bases between them. The CDR3 loop spans 17 amino acids. Germline CDR1 and CDR2: LGHNA and YNFKEQ. This chain's CDR3 is CASSQDQARSSYNEQFF. The CDR3 bases are TGTGCCAGCAGCCAAGACCAAGCGCGTAGCTCCTACAATGAGCAGTTCTTC.

CDR3: CASSSRTGQETQYF. CDR3 sequence (DNA): TGTGCCAGCAGTTCCCGGACAGGCCAAGAGACCCAGTACTTC. The rearrangement uses TRBV7-8 and TRBJ2-5, with 7 bases aligning to TRBD1. The CDR3 covers 14 residues. Germline assignment: CDR1 SGHVS and CDR2 FQNEAQ. Germline trimming cut 6 bases from V and 1 base from J; bases unmatched to any gene: 5.

The V and J genes are TRBV9 and TRBJ1-1, with a possible D match to TRBD1 (5 bases). This CDR3 has 13 amino acids. V lost 0 bases and J lost 7, with 10 bases in between. Germline CDR1 SGDLS, CDR2 YYNGEE. The CDR3 DNA is TGTGCCAGCAGCGTAGTGGGGGGAAATGAAGCTTTCTTT. Translated, it gives CASSVVGGNEAFF.

The V call is TRBV15, the J call TRBJ2-6; TRBD1 agrees at 8 bases. The CDR3 is 17 amino acids. Unmatched junction bases numbered 2, after V lost 1 base and J lost 0 bases. Germline-derived CDR1 and CDR2 are LNHNV and YYDKDF (reference sequence). DNA for the CDR3: TGTGCCACCAGCAGAGGACAGGGGTACTCTGGGGCCAACGTCCTGACTTTC. Protein sequence: CATSRGQGYSGANVLTF. Supplemented by reference TRBV15 and TRBJ2-6, the full variable domain reads DAMVIQNPRYQVTQFGKPVTLSCSQTLNHNVMYWYQQKSSQAPKLLFHYYDKDFNNEADTPDNFQSRRPNTSFCFLDIRSPGLGDTAMYLCATSRGQGYSGANVLTFGAGSRLTVL.

The rearrangement joins TRBV7-2 to TRBJ2-1; TRBD2 aligns across 9 bases. With 1 base clipped from V and 5 bases from J, the junction kept 3 bases outside the gene matches. CDR3 length: 15 amino acids. Per germline, CDR1 SGHTA and CDR2 FQGNSA. The CDR3 loop reads CASSLEAGGHNEQFF. CDR3 in DNA: TGTGCCAGCAGCTTAGAGGCGGGAGGGCACAATGAGCAGTTCTTC.

This clone was counted only a few times. The V and J genes are TRBV5-1 and TRBJ2-2, with TRBD2 matching over 9 bases. Germline V gene lookup returns CDR1 SGHRS and CDR2 YFSETQ. J was trimmed by 7 bases and V by 4 bases; bases with no gene match: 5. CDR3 length: 14 amino acids. The CDR3 sequence is CASSPGLAGGELFF. The CDR3 DNA is TGCGCCAGCAGCCCGGGACTAGCTGGCGGGGAGCTGTTTTTT.

The rearrangement joins TRBV28 to TRBJ2-7, with 11 bases identical to TRBD2. The CDR3 has 15 residues. Germline V gene sequence: CDR1 MDHEN, CDR2 SYDVKM. Unmatched junction bases numbered 9, after V lost 7 bases and J lost 4 bases. The DNA of the CDR3 is TGTGCCAGCACCGCCGGGACTAGCGGAGAGTACGAGCAGTACTTC. Its protein product is CASTAGTSGEYEQYF. Full variable domain (missing parts from reference TRBV28 and TRBJ2-7): DVKVTQSSRYLVKRTGEKVFLECVQDMDHENMFWYRQDPGLGLRLIYFSYDVKMKEKGDIPEGYSVSREKKERFSLILESASTNQTSMYLCASTAGTSGEYEQYFGPGTRLTVT.

The rearrangement uses TRBV29-1 and TRBJ2-7; maybe TRBD2 (5 bases). Germline V gives CDR1 SQVTM, CDR2 ANQGSEA. Trimming pared 6 bases from V and 0 bases from J, leaving 9 bases between. This CDR3 comprises 12 residues. The CDR3 nucleotides read TGCAGCGTGTTGGGGAGCTCCTACGAGCAGTACTTC. Residues: CSVLGSSYEQYF.

The J gene is TRBJ2-1, the V gene TRBV30; no reliable D call. Trimming stripped 2 bases from V and 4 bases from J, with 3 bases between. Germline lookup yields CDR1 GTSNPN and CDR2 SVGIG (reference sequence). This CDR3 has 11 amino acids. The CDR3 loop reads CAWSTYNEQFF. The CDR3 DNA reads TGTGCCTGGAGTACTTACAATGAGCAGTTCTTC.

J is TRBJ1-2 and V is TRBV2; perhaps TRBD1 as D (5 bases). The V end was cut by 7 bases, the J end by 4 bases, with 13 bases between. From germline, CDR1 is SNHLY and CDR2 FYNNEI. The length of the CDR3 is 13 residues. CDR3 sequence reads: CASTNWGTYGYTF. CDR3 nucleotides: TGTGCCAGCACCAACTGGGGGACCTATGGCTACACCTTC. Looking up the rest from reference TRBV2 and TRBJ1-2 gives the full variable domain: EPEVTQTPSHQVTQMGQEVILRCVPISNHLYFYWYRQILGQKVEFLVSFYNNEISEKSEIFDDQFSVERPDGSNFTLKIRSTKLEDSAMYFCASTNWGTYGYTFGSGTRLTVV.

This clone appeared a few times. The identical CDR3 is also encoded by other nucleotide sequences in the sample. The V gene is TRBV29-1, the J gene TRBJ2-1, with 9 bases aligning to TRBD2. With V trimmed by 3 bases and J by 0 bases, 3 bases remained unmatched. The CDR3 covers 15 residues. Germline CDR1 SQVTM, CDR2 ANQGSEA. The CDR3 loop reads CSVELSGSSYNEQFF. The CDR3 DNA sequence: TGCAGCGTTGAGCTTAGCGGGAGCTCCTACAATGAGCAGTTCTTC.

This clone showed up just a few times. V is TRBV18 and J is TRBJ2-3; D is perhaps TRBD1 (5 bases). The CDR3 runs 13 residues. Trimming removed 6 bases at V and 1 base at J, with 8 bases between. Germline loops: CDR1 KGHSH, CDR2 LQKENI. The CDR3 sequence: CASSATGTDTQYF. CDR3 coding DNA: TGTGCCAGCTCGGCGACAGGCACAGATACGCAGTATTTT.

In its sample, this clone was seen once. The V and J genes are TRBV7-9 and TRBJ1-1; 11 bases fit TRBD1. The CDR3 is 14 residues long. CDR1 is SEHNR and CDR2 is FQNEAQ in the germline V gene (reference sequence). V gave up 6 bases and J gave up 4 bases; unmatched junction bases: 4. The CDR3 DNA reads as TGTGCCAGCAGAAGGACAGGGGGCCTCACTGAAGCTTTCTTT. Translating it yields CASRRTGGLTEAFF.

This sequence joins TRBV7-2 and TRBJ2-3; TRBD1 matches 8 bases. The germline V gene has CDR1 SGHTA and CDR2 FQGNSA. The V gene end was trimmed by 8 bases and the J gene end by 4 bases; junction bases not matched to a gene: 20. This CDR3 has 18 amino acids. The chain's CDR3 is CASPTGQGRTRRSDTQYF. Written as DNA, the CDR3 is TGTGCCAGCCCGACCGGACAGGGTCGCACCCGAAGGTCAGATACGCAGTATTTT.

The chain carries TRBV25-1 and TRBJ1-1; 8 bases line up with TRBD1. The V and J ends lost 3 bases and 10 bases, in that order; junction bases with no gene match: 4. The CDR3 covers 12 residues. CDR1 is MGHDK and CDR2 is SYGVNS in the germline V gene. CDR3 nucleotides: TGTGCCAGCAGTGACCAAGACAGGGGAGCTTTCTTT. Translation gives CASSDQDRGAFF.

The J gene is TRBJ2-3, the V gene TRBV28; 7 bases align to TRBD1. The trim removed 3 bases at V and 0 bases at J, leaving 3 bases unmatched. CDR1 is MDHEN and CDR2 is SYDVKM in the germline V gene. The CDR3 totals 15 residues. CDR3 bases: TGTGCCAGCAGTTTCGGGGACAGTAGCACAGATACGCAGTATTTT. Translated, it gives CASSFGDSSTDTQYF.

This chain connects TRBV4-1 to TRBJ1-2; perhaps TRBD1 as D (5 bases). V was pared by 0 bases and J by 2 bases, with 13 bases between. The germline V gene has CDR1 MGHRA and CDR2 YSYEKL. This CDR3 has 16 amino acids. The CDR3 loop reads CASSQDDAGNNYGYTF. The CDR3 DNA sequence: TGCGCCAGCAGCCAAGATGACGCAGGGAACAACTATGGCTACACCTTC.

This chain links TRBV19 with TRBJ1-2; TRBD1 matches at 8 bases. The ends lost 7 bases at V and 7 bases at J; junction bases unmatched: 20. This CDR3 is built from 17 residues. CDR1 and CDR2 from the germline V gene are LNHDA and SQIVND (reference sequence). CDR3: CASTFMGRDRMSRGYTF. The CDR3 DNA reads as TGTGCCAGTACCTTCATGGGGCGGGACAGGATGAGTCGTGGCTACACCTTC.

This clone is large in the sample. This chain joins TRBV6-6 and TRBJ1-2, with no clear D. CDR3 length: 14 residues. Germline V gene sequence: CDR1 MNHNY, CDR2 SVGAGI (reference sequence). Trimming cost V 0 bases and J 3 bases, with 8 bases left between them. The CDR3 region has the DNA TGTGCCAGCAGTTACTCGGAGGCCTACTATGGCTACACCTTC. It specifies CASSYSEAYYGYTF.

The CDR3 here is CASIPKLTENQPQHF. The CDR3, as DNA: TGTGCCAGCATTCCGAAATTAACGGAAAATCAGCCCCAGCATTTT. The gene calls are TRBV6-6 and TRBJ1-5; D ambiguous. The CDR3 has 15 amino acids. Germline lookup yields CDR1 MNHNY and CDR2 SVGAGI (reference sequence). The V end lost 7 bases, the J end lost 4 bases, and 17 bases lay between the germline ends.

This clone turned up a few times. This rearrangement joins TRBV15 to TRBJ2-7; tentatively, D is TRBD2 (6 bases). Germline assignment: CDR1 LNHNV and CDR2 YYDKDF (reference sequence). This CDR3 has 14 residues. Trimming cost V 7 bases and J 3 bases, with 16 bases left between them. Here the CDR3 reads CATNDGGLNYEQYF. The CDR3, as DNA: TGTGCCACCAACGATGGAGGGCTTAACTACGAGCAGTACTTC. The full variable domain, in which reference TRBV15 and TRBJ2-7 provide the parts outside the CDR3, is DAMVIQNPRYQVTQFGKPVTLSCSQTLNHNVMYWYQQKSSQAPKLLFHYYDKDFNNEADTPDNFQSRRPNTSFCFLDIRSPGLGDTAMYLCATNDGGLNYEQYFGPGTRLTVT.

The chain carries TRBV5-1 and TRBJ2-1, with D perhaps TRBD1 or TRBD2 (5 bases each). The CDR3 is 16 residues long. V lost 4 bases to trimming and J lost 0 bases, with 14 bases between them. CDR1 is SGHRS and CDR2 is YFSETQ in the germline V gene. CDR3 sequence: CASSLLGDGSYNEQFF. CDR3 in DNA: TGCGCCAGCAGCCTCTTGGGGGACGGCTCCTACAATGAGCAGTTCTTC.

This clone appeared a few times. The chain links TRBV5-6 to TRBJ1-1; tentative D call: TRBD1 (6 bases). The CDR3 totals 15 residues. The germline V gene encodes CDR1 SGHDT and CDR2 YYEEEE. Between the trimmed V and J ends, which lost 2 bases and 0 bases, there was a span of 11 bases. The CDR3: CASSFQDRLNTEAFF. CDR3 DNA: TGTGCCAGCAGCTTTCAGGACAGATTGAACACTGAAGCTTTCTTT.

The sample holds a few counts of this clone. The V call is TRBV30, the J call TRBJ2-5; maybe TRBD1 (6 bases). Trimming stripped 5 bases from V and 0 bases from J, with 10 bases between. Per germline, CDR1 GTSNPN and CDR2 SVGIG (reference sequence). The CDR3 is 13 amino acids. CDR3 nucleotides: TGTGCCTGGGCAACAGGGTACCAAGAGACCCAGTACTTC. This codes for CAWATGYQETQYF. Full variable domain (remainder filled in from reference TRBV30 and TRBJ2-5): SQTIHQWPATLVQPVGSPLSLECTVEGTSNPNLYWYRQAAGRGLQLLFYSVGIGQISSEVPQNLSASRPQDRQFILSSKKLLLSDSGFYLCAWATGYQETQYFGPGTRLLVL.

The rearrangement links TRBV27 to TRBJ2-3; 8 bases match TRBD2. The CDR3 is 16 amino acids. Germline V CDR1 and CDR2: MNHEY, SMNVEV (reference sequence). After removal of 8 bases from V and 3 bases from J, the junction contained 13 bases not matched to a gene. The DNA for the CDR3 is TGTGCCAGCGCCGTGACGAGCGGGGGATTGACAGATACGCAGTATTTT. This translates into CASAVTSGGLTDTQYF.

This clone appeared once. This chain connects TRBV5-1 to TRBJ2-7, with 9 bases that match TRBD1. The CDR3 runs 14 residues. V lost 4 bases and J lost 3; bases outside the gene matches: 5. Germline CDR1 SGHRS, CDR2 YFSETQ. CDR3 loop: CASSPPDRGYEQYF. For the CDR3, the DNA is TGCGCCAGCAGCCCCCCGGACAGGGGCTACGAGCAGTACTTC.